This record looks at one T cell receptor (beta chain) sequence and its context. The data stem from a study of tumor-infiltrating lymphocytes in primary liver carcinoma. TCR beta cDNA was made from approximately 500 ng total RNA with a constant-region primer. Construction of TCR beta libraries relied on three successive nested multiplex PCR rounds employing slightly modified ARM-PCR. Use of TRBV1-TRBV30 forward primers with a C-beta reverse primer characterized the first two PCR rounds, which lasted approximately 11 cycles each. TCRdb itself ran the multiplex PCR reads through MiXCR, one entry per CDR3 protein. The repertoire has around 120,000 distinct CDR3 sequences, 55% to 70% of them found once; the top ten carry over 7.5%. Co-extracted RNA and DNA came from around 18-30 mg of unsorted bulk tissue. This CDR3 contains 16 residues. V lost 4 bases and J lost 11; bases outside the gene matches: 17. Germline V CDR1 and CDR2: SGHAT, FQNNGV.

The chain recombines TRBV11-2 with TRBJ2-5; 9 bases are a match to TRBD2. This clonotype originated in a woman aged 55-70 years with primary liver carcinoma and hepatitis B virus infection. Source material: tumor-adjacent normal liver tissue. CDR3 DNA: TGTGCCAGCAGCTACTCCCGTGATAGCGGGAGAGAGAGACAGTACTTC. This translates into CASSYSRDSGRERQYF.